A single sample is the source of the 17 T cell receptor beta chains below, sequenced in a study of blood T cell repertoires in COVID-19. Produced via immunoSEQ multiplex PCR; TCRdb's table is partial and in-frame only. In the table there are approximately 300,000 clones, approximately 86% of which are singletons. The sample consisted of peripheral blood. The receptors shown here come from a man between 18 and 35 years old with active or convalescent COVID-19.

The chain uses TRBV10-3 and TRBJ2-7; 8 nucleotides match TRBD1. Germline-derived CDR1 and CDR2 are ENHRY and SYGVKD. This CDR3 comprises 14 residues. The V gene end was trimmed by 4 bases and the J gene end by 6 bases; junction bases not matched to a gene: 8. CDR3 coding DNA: TGTGCCATCAGTGGCCAGCTTGACAGGGGCGAGCAGTACTTC. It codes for CAISGQLDRGEQYF.

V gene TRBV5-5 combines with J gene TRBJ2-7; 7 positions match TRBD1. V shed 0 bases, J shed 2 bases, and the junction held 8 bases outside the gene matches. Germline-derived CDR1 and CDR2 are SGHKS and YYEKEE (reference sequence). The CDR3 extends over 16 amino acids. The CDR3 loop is CASSLGPGQSTYEQYF. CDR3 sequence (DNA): TGTGCCAGCAGCTTGGGACCGGGACAGAGTACCTACGAGCAGTACTTC.

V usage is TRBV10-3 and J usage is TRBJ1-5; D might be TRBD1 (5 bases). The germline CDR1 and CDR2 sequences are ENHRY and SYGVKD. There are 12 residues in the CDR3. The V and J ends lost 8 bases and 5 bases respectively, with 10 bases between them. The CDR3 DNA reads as TGTGCCATCCAGGGTGTCGATCAGCCCCAGCATTTT. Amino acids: CAIQGVDQPQHF.

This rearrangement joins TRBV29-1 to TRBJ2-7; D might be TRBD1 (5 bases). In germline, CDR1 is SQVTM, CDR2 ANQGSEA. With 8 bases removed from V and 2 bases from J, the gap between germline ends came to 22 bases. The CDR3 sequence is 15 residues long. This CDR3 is CSTASTGNPTYEQYF. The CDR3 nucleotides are TGCAGCACCGCCTCTACAGGAAACCCTACCTACGAGCAGTACTTC.

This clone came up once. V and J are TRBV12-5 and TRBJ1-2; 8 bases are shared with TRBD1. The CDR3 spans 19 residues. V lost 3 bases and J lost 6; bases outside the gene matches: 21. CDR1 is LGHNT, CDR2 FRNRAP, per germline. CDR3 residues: CASGFRSPLTGAFGNGYTF. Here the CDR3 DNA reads TGTGCTAGTGGTTTCAGATCCCCTTTGACAGGGGCCTTCGGGAATGGCTACACCTTC.

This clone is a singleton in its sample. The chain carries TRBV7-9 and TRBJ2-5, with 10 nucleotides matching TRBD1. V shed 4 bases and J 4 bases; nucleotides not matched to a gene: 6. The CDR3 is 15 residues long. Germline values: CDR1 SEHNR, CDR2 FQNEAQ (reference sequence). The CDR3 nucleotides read TGTGCCAGCAGCTCCCTGACAGGGGGCGCAGAGACCCAGTACTTC. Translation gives CASSSLTGGAETQYF.

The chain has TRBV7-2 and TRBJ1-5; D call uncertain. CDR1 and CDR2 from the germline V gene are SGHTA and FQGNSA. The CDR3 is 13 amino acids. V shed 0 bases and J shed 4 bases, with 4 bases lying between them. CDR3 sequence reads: CASSLASNQPQHF. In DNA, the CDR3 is TGTGCCAGCAGCTTAGCTTCTAATCAGCCCCAGCATTTT.

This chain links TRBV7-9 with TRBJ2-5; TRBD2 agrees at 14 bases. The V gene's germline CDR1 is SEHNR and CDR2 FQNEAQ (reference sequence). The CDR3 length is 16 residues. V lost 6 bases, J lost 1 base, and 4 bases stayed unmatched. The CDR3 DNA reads TGTGCCAGCAGGCGGACTAGCGGGGGGTTCCAAGAGACCCAGTACTTC. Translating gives CASRRTSGGFQETQYF.

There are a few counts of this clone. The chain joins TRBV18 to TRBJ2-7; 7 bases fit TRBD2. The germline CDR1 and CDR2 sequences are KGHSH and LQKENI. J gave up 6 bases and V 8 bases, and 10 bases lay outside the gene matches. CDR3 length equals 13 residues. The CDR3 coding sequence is TGTGCCAGCGCTACTCAATGGGGGGGCGAGCAGTACTTC. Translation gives CASATQWGGEQYF.

DNA for the CDR3: TGCGCCAGCGGGCCAGATATCCCAGCTTTCTTT. This encodes CASGPDIPAFF. The chain employs TRBV10-1 and TRBJ1-1; D ambiguous. Trimming pared 8 bases from V and 10 bases from J, leaving 14 bases between. The germline V gene has CDR1 WNHNN and CDR2 SYGVQD (reference sequence). CDR3 size: 11 residues.

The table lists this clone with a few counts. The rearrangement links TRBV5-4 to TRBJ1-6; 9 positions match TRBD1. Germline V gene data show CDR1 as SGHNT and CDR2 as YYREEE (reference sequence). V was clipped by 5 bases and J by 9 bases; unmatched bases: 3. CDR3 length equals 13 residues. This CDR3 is CASRGQGSSPLHF. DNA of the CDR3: TGTGCCAGCAGGGGACAGGGTAGTTCACCCCTCCACTTT.

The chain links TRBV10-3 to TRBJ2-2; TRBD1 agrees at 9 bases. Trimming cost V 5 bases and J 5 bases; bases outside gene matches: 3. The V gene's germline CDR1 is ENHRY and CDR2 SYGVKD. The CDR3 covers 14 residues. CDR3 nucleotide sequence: TGTGCCATCAGTACAGGGGGCGCGACCGGGGAGCTGTTTTTT. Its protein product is CAISTGGATGELFF.

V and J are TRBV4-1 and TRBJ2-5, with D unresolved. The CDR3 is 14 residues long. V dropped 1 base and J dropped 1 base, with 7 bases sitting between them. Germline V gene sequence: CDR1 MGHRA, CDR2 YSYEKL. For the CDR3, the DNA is TGCGCCAGCAGCCAAGGAGTATCCCAAGAGACCCAGTACTTC. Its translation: CASSQGVSQETQYF.

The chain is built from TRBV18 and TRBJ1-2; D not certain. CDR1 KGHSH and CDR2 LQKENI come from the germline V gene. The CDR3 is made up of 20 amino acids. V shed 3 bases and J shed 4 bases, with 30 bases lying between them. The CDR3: CASSPLDRRATRLVFYGYTF. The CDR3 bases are TGTGCCAGCTCACCGCTGGATAGAAGAGCGACGAGATTGGTTTTCTATGGCTACACCTTC.

CDR3 protein: CASSQGSGRPYNEQFF. CDR3 in DNA: TGTGCCAGCAGCCAGGGTAGCGGGAGGCCCTACAATGAGCAGTTCTTC. This chain joins TRBV14 and TRBJ2-1; 10 positions agree with TRBD2. CDR1 SGHDN and CDR2 FVKESK come from the germline V gene. The V gene end was trimmed by 3 bases and the J gene end by 2 bases; junction bases not matched to a gene: 4. CDR3 length: 16 residues.

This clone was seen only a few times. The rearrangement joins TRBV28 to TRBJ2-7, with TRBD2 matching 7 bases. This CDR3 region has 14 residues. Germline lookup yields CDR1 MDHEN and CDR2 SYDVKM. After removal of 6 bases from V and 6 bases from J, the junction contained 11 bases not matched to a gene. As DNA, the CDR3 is TGTGCCAGCAGGCCTAGCGGAGGACGGGGCGAGCAGTACTTC. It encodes CASRPSGGRGEQYF.

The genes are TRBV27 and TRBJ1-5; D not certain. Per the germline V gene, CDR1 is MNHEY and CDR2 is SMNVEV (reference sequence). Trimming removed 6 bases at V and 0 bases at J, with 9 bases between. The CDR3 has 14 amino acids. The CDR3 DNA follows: TGTGCCAGCAGATCAGGCCTTAGCAATCAGCCCCAGCATTTT. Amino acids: CASRSGLSNQPQHF.